This T cell receptor beta chain was captured in a study of blood T cell repertoires in COVID-19. Turning to the study itself: The cDNA or gDNA used as material had been derived from T cells, B-cell-depleted T cells, or PBMCs.

Original handling: Amplification from reference gene primers served as the basis for estimated nucleated cell counts. The table came from immunoSEQ multiplex PCR; TCRdb's copy has only in-frame clones and leaves some out. Clone size and the V and J calls come from that table; the DNA yielded D and trimming. The sample lists some 40,000 clones, roughly three quarters seen once, with over 15% in the top ten. The V and J ends lost 2 bases and 5 bases respectively, with 10 bases between them. Germline V gene sequence: CDR1 KGHSH, CDR2 LQKENI. This CDR3 has 13 residues. The sample comprised peripheral blood. The chain joins TRBV18 to TRBJ2-7; D possibly corresponds to TRBD2 (6 bases). The origin of this receptor is a man between 65 and 85 years old with acute or convalescent COVID-19. CDR3 in DNA: TGTGCCAGCTCACCAAATGGAGGGGACGAGCAGTACTTC. Translation: CASSPNGGDEQYF.